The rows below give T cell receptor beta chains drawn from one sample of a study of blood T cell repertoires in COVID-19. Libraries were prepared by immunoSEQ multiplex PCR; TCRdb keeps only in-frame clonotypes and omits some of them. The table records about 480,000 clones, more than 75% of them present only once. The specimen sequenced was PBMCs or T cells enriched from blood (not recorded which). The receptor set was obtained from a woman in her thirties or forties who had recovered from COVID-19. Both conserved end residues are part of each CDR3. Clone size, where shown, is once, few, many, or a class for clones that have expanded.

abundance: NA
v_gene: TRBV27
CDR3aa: CASSSTSGSWYEQYF

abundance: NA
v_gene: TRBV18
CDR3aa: CASSPGQGAGAKNIQYF

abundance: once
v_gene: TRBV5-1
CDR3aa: CASSLAQGRGRSNYGYTF

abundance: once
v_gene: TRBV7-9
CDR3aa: CASSLARGSWNTGELFF

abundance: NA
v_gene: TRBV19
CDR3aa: CASSPGGHSYNEQFF

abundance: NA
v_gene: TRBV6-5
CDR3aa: CASSSDTPPYEQYF

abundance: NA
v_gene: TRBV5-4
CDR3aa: CASSRGLAGAQETQYF

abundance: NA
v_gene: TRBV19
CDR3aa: CASSIGGQGTAEAFF

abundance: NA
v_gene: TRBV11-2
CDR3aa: CASSLRAGDEKLFF

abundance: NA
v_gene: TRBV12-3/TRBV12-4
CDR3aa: CASSLVNTEAFF

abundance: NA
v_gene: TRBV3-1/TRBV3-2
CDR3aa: CASSQAGGEYEQYF

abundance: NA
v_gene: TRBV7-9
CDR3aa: CASSLEGLGTGMKKLFF

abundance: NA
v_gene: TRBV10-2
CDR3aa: CASRGDRVRISGNTIYF

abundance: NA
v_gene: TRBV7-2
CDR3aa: CASSLGVHQETQYF

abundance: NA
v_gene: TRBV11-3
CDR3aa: CASQGGQNVQETQYF

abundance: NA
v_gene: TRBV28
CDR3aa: CASSSPGRQGALGYTF

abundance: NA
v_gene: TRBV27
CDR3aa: CASSWEMNPYNEQFF

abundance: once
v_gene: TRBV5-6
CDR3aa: CASSSHISGQNNSPLHF

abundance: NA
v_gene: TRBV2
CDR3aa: CASGPRIRLGENIQYF

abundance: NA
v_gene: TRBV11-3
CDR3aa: CASSSASGRHYNEQFF

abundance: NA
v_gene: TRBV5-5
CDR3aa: CASSPGQGAEKLFF

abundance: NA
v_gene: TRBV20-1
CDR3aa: CSAPHGEEAFF